The source of this T cell receptor beta chain is a study of cytomegalovirus exposure and HLA in healthy donors. Study details: Sequencing of about 200 million T cells in an earlier analysis found 95 million to 120 million unique TCR beta sequences. Study-level points and caveats: Looking again later, the authors saw that most CMV-associated TCR beta chains seemed HLA-restricted. In an earlier analysis, productive rearrangement rates for most beta V segments clustered near 87% or 30%.

Germline-derived CDR1 and CDR2 are LNHNV and YYDKDF (reference sequence). V lost 5 bases to trimming and J lost 8 bases, with 13 bases between them. The CDR3 is 14 amino acids. PCR employed 60 Vbeta and 13 Jbeta primers. Sequencing used immunoSEQ multiplex PCR; TCRdb keeps in-frame clones, though not all of them. The data show some 200,000 clones, and the top ten clones hold 5.5% to 7.5%. With regard to this clone: The antigen remains undetermined.

The sequence came from a man in his thirties or forties in good health and CMV-seronegative. What was sequenced was PBMCs. The chain links TRBV15 to TRBJ1-6; D remains unclear. In DNA, the CDR3 is TGTGCCACCAGCGAGAGGTTTACTTATTCACCCCTCCACTTT. Protein product: CATSERFTYSPLHF.